This T cell receptor (beta chain) was identified during a study of T cell repertoires in cytomegalovirus infection. Study information: Newly reported HLA-C-restricted and thoroughly characterized HLA-B-restricted CMV epitopes were employed.

This clonotype showed up just a few times. Its target is not known. Trimming took 4 bases from V and 5 from J, leaving 18 bases between them. The length of the CDR3 is 16 residues. The germline CDR1 and CDR2 sequences are SGHAT and FQNNGV. TCRdb analysed the reads with MiXCR anew, one entry per CDR3 protein. Among under 850,000 distinct CDR3 sequences listed, around 31% were seen once. The specimen comprised cultured PBMCs, sampled from culture after CMV antigen stimulation. The sequence was collected from a human donor in good health (CMV status not recorded). Some clones in this sample may be carry-over from other donors' samples. V is TRBV11-2 and J is TRBJ2-4, with D tentatively TRBD2 (5 bases). The chain's CDR3 is CASSSPRGRIQNIQYF. As DNA, the CDR3 is TGTGCCAGCAGCTCCCCCCGGGGAAGAATCCAAAACATTCAGTACTTC.